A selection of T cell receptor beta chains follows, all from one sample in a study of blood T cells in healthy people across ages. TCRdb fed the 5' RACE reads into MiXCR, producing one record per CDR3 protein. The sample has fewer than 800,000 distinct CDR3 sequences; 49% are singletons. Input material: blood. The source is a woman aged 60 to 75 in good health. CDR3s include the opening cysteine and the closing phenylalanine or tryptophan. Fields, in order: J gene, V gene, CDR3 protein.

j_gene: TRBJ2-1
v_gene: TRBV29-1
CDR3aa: CSVEDPASLFVNEQFF

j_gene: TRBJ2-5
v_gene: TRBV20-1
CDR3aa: CSASRRAEETQYF

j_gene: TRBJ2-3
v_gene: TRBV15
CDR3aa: CATSTSGWSDTQYF

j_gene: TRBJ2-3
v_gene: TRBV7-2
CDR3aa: CASSLVSSGVSTDTQYF

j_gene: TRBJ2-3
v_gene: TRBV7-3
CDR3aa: CASSPRQYF

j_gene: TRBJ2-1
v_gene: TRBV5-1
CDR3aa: CASRLALEAYNEQFF

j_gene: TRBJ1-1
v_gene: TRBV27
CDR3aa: CASLKYLGGTEAFF

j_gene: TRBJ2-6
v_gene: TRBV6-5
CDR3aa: CASSYRGGRALSGANVLTF

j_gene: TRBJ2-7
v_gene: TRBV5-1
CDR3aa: CASSSTGRVEQYF

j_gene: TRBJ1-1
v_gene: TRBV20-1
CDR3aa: CSARGDRENTEAFF

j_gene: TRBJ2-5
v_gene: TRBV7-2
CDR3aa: CASSRPGGTQYF

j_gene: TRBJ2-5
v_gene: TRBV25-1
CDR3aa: CASSVAGGSETQYF

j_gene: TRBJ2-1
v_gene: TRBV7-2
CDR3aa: CASSLAGVAPRQFF

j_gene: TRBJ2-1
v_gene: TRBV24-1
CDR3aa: CATSHGRTGIYNEQFF

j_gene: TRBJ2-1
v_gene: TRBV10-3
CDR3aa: CAISEAGEPHEQFF

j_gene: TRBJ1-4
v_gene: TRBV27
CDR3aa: CASSPKTGGWRARLFF

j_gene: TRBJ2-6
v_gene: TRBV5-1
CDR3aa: CASSPLKGDSSGANVLTF

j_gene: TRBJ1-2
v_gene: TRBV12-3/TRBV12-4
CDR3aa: CASTPKMGTGNYGYTF

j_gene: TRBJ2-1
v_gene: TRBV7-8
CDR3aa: CASSLTSGVSHNEQFF

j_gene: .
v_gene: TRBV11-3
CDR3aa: CASSLGQGGRETQYF

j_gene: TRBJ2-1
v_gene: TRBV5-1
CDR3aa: CASSLAASSYYNEQFF

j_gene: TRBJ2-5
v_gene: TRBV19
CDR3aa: CASGVQAPGETQYF

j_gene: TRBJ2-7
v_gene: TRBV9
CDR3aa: CASSVQGRSEQYF

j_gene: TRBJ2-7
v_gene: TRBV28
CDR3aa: CASSYAGREQYF

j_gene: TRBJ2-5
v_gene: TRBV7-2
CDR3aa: CASSDNRGETQYF

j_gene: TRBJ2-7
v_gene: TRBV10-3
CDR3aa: CAIQDSYEQYF

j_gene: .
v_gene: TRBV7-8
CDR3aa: CASSEYPGLAADEQYF

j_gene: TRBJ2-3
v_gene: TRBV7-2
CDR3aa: CASSLGMGRPETQYF

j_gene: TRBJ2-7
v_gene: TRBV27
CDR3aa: CASSLTGLGTYEQYF

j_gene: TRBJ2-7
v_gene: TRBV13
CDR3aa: CASSLGGGRVSYEQYF

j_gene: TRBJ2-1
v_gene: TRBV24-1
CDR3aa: CATSDSPDRGNEQFF

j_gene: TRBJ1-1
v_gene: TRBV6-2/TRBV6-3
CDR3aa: CASSYRTGSLNAFF

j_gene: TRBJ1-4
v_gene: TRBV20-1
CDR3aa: CSARVGQGEPLRAKLFF

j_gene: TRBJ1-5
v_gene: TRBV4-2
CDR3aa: CASSQDTQGRTQPQHF

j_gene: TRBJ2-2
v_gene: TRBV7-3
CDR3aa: CASSLTGNTGELFF

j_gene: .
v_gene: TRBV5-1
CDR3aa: CASSTGYRYEQYF

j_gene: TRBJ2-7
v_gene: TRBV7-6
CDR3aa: CASSPRAAGTSYEQYF

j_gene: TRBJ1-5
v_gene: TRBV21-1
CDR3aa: CASSLPGQDKQPRHF

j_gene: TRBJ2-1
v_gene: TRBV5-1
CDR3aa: CASSAGTSGEYNEQFF

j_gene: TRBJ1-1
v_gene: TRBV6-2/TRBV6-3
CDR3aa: CASSSTGTVNTEAFF

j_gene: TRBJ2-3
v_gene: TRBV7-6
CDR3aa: CASSAQGGSDTQYF

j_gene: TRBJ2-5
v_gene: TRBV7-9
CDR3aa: CASSLTVQETQYF

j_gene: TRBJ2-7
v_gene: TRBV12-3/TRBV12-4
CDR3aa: CASSAAGLYEQYF

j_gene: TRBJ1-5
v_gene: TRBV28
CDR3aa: CASISNRVRQPQHF

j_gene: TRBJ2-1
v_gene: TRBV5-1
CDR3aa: CASSLNLRGSSYNEQFF

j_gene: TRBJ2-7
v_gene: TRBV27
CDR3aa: CASSPFNLYEQYF

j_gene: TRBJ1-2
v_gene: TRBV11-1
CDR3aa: CASSTGQPTNYGYTF

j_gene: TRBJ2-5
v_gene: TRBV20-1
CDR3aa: CSGTTPYLQETQYF

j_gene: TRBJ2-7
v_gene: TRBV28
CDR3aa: CASSSITGTRVYEQYF

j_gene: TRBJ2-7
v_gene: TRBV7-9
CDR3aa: CASSLAGLAGGPGSYNEQYF

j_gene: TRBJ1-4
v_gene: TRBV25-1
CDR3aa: CASSELGKVDEKLFF

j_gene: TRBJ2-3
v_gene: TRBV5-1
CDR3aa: CASTRDRGSWRDSTDTQYF

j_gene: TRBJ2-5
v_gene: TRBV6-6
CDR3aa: CASRYLGQGPQETQYF

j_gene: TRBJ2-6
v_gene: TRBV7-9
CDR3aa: CAGDSGANVLTF

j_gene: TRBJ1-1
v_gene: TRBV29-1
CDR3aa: CSVGNGENTEAFF